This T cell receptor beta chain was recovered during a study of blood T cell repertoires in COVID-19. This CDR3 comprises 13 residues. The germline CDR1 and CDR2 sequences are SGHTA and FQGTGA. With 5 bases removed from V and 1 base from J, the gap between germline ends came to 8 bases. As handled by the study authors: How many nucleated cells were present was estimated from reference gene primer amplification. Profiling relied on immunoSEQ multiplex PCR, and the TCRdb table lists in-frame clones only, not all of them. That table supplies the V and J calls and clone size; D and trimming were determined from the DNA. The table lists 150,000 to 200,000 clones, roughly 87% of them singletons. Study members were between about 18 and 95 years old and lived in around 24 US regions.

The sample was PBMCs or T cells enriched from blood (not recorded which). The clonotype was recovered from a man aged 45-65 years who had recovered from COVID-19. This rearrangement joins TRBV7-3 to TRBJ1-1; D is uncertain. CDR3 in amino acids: CASSQRQNTEAFF. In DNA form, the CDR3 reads TGTGCCAGCAGCCAGCGGCAGAACACTGAAGCTTTCTTT.